This is a list of T cell receptor beta chains from one sample in a study of T cells after yellow fever vaccination. TCRdb re-called the 5' RACE reads with MiXCR, one entry per CDR3 protein. Of 250,000 or so distinct CDR3 sequences in the sample, over 3% were seen once. This material consisted of PBMCs, taken 15 days after the yellow fever booster vaccination. These receptors came from a man aged 18 to 29 who received the YFV17D yellow fever vaccine. CDR3s include the opening cysteine and the closing phenylalanine or tryptophan. D genes are given only for firm matches. Clone size is given for some rows only: seen once, a few or many times, or a class if the clone is expanded.

clone_size: many; v_call: TRBV10-3; d_call: -; j_call: TRBJ2-3; cdr3_nt: TGTGCCACGCTAGCATATAGCACAGATACGCAGTATTTT; cdr3_aa: CATLAYSTDTQYF
clone_size: many; v_call: TRBV6-5; d_call: TRBD1; j_call: TRBJ1-5; cdr3_nt: TGTGCCAGCAGCCCTGGGACAGCTACCTTCAATCAGCCCCAGCATTTT; cdr3_aa: CASSPGTATFNQPQHF
clone_size: many; v_call: TRBV20-1; d_call: TRBD1; j_call: TRBJ1-1; cdr3_nt: TGCAGTGCTAGATCCCGACAGGGGGCGATTTGGACTGAAGCTTTCTTT; cdr3_aa: CSARSRQGAIWTEAFF
clone_size: many; v_call: TRBV7-2; d_call: TRBD2; j_call: TRBJ2-5; cdr3_nt: TGTGCCAGCAGCTTAGGCGGCGGGGGGCGGGAGACCCAGTACTTC; cdr3_aa: CASSLGGGGRETQYF
clone_size: many; v_call: TRBV27; d_call: -; j_call: TRBJ2-3; cdr3_nt: TGTGCCAGCAGTTTGCATGGCGCCATCCCGGGACTAGATACGCAGTATTTT; cdr3_aa: CASSLHGAIPGLDTQYF
clone_size: -; v_call: TRBV7-9; d_call: -; j_call: TRBJ2-1; cdr3_nt: TGTGCCAGCAGCGGACCGGGACTGTTCTCCTACAATGAGCAGTTCTTC; cdr3_aa: CASSGPGLFSYNEQFF
clone_size: many; v_call: TRBV2; d_call: -; j_call: TRBJ2-6; cdr3_nt: TGTGCCAGCAGGGGGACCCCGGTACGGGGGGCCAACGTCCTGACTTTC; cdr3_aa: CASRGTPVRGANVLTF
clone_size: -; v_call: TRBV7-2; d_call: TRBD1; j_call: TRBJ2-3; cdr3_nt: TGTGCCAGCAGCCACGGACAGGGCACAGATACGCAGTATTTT; cdr3_aa: CASSHGQGTDTQYF
clone_size: many; v_call: TRBV20-1; d_call: -; j_call: TRBJ2-1; cdr3_nt: TGCAGTGCTAGTAGGGGGTCTGTGTCCTACAATGAGCAGTTCTTC; cdr3_aa: CSASRGSVSYNEQFF
clone_size: many; v_call: TRBV6-2/TRBV6-3; d_call: TRBD1; j_call: TRBJ1-2; cdr3_nt: TGTGCCAGCAGTCCAACAGGGGGTTACGTTCGCTATGGCTACACCTTC; cdr3_aa: CASSPTGGYVRYGYTF
clone_size: few; v_call: TRBV7-2; d_call: TRBD1; j_call: TRBJ1-2; cdr3_nt: TGTGCCAGCAACTTGGACAGGGCTGGTGGCTACACCTTC; cdr3_aa: CASNLDRAGGYTF
clone_size: many; v_call: TRBV12-3/TRBV12-4; d_call: -; j_call: TRBJ2-5; cdr3_nt: TGTGCCAGCGGGGGGAATCAAGAGACCCAGTACTTC; cdr3_aa: CASGGNQETQYF
clone_size: many; v_call: TRBV10-3; d_call: -; j_call: TRBJ2-5; cdr3_nt: TGTGCCATCAGTGATGGGGTAGAGACCCAGTACTTC; cdr3_aa: CAISDGVETQYF
clone_size: many; v_call: TRBV7-2; d_call: TRBD1; j_call: TRBJ2-7; cdr3_nt: TGTGCCAGCAGCTTGACAGGGGGCCTTTACGAGCAGTACTTC; cdr3_aa: CASSLTGGLYEQYF
clone_size: many; v_call: TRBV20-1; d_call: -; j_call: TRBJ1-5; cdr3_nt: TGCAGTGCTAGAGATCTGGGTTTTAGCAATCAGCCCCAGCATTTT; cdr3_aa: CSARDLGFSNQPQHF
clone_size: many; v_call: TRBV12-3/TRBV12-4; d_call: TRBD2; j_call: TRBJ2-1; cdr3_nt: TGTGCCAGCAGGCGGACTAGCGGGGGGTACAATGAGCAGTTCTTC; cdr3_aa: CASRRTSGGYNEQFF
clone_size: many; v_call: TRBV7-2; d_call: -; j_call: TRBJ2-1; cdr3_nt: TGTGCCAGCAGCTTAGCCGGGACTCCTGGTGGGGAGCAGTTCTTC; cdr3_aa: CASSLAGTPGGEQFF
clone_size: many; v_call: TRBV2; d_call: -; j_call: TRBJ2-3; cdr3_nt: TGTGCCAGCAGTGGCCAGGGAAGGACGGATACGCAGTATTTT; cdr3_aa: CASSGQGRTDTQYF
clone_size: many; v_call: TRBV4-3; d_call: -; j_call: TRBJ2-7; cdr3_nt: TGCGCCAGCAGCCAAGAAGGGGGTTTCGAAGTCCACGAGCAGTACTTC; cdr3_aa: CASSQEGGFEVHEQYF
clone_size: many; v_call: TRBV6-2/TRBV6-3; d_call: -; j_call: TRBJ2-5; cdr3_nt: TGTGCCAGCAGTCCCCGGCAGGGTGCGGACCAAGAGACCCAGTACTTC; cdr3_aa: CASSPRQGADQETQYF
clone_size: many; v_call: TRBV9; d_call: TRBD2; j_call: TRBJ2-5; cdr3_nt: TGTGCCAGCAGCGCTAGCGGGAGATACCAAGAGACCCAGTACTTC; cdr3_aa: CASSASGRYQETQYF
clone_size: many; v_call: TRBV19; d_call: -; j_call: TRBJ1-1; cdr3_nt: TGTGCCAGTAGTATATACTCAGGCGGGAACACTGAAGCTTTCTTT; cdr3_aa: CASSIYSGGNTEAFF
clone_size: few; v_call: TRBV12-5; d_call: -; j_call: TRBJ1-1; cdr3_nt: TGTGCTAGTGGTTTGCAAACCTCTGGACCCAGAACTATGAACACTGAAGCTTTCTTT; cdr3_aa: CASGLQTSGPRTMNTEAFF
clone_size: many; v_call: TRBV30; d_call: TRBD1; j_call: TRBJ2-2; cdr3_nt: TGTGCCTGGAGTGCTCTTGCAGGGGGCTATGGGGAGCTGTTTTTT; cdr3_aa: CAWSALAGGYGELFF
clone_size: many; v_call: TRBV7-3; d_call: -; j_call: TRBJ1-4; cdr3_nt: TGTGCCAGCAGCGCTAACCTACAGGGTATACGTGAAAAACTGTTTTTT; cdr3_aa: CASSANLQGIREKLFF
clone_size: many; v_call: TRBV20-1; d_call: -; j_call: TRBJ2-3; cdr3_nt: TGCAGTGCTAGAAGCGTGCGTCAGAGTGAAGAAGTCACAGATACGCAGTATTTT; cdr3_aa: CSARSVRQSEEVTDTQYF